These 14 T cell receptor beta chains came from one sample sequenced in a study of identifying expanded T cells in peripheral blood (dated by TCRdb to about 2019). Library prep was done by the immunoSEQ multiplex PCR assay. The source is immuneACCESS, and TCRdb retained only in-frame sequences with V and J called. Part of the clones is not carried over; for the studies checked, unresolved V genes explain less than half of this, and the remainder is unexplained. This sample holds 95,000 or so clones; around 86% were observed only once. The ten largest clones capture 5.6% of the sample. What was sequenced was blood. These receptors all stem from a person between 18 and 75 years old in good health.

The rearrangement links TRBV29-1 to TRBJ2-3, with 10 bases matching TRBD1. J gave up 8 bases and V 3 bases, and 8 bases lay outside the gene matches. CDR1 and CDR2 (germline): SQVTM, ANQGSEA. This CDR3 contains 14 residues. The CDR3 spells CSVEGGTGASTQYF. CDR3 nucleotides: TGCAGCGTTGAGGGGGGGACAGGGGCGAGTACGCAGTATTTT.

The rearrangement joins TRBV30 to TRBJ2-3, with 10 positions matching TRBD1. This CDR3 comprises 12 residues. Germline CDR1 and CDR2: GTSNPN and SVGIG (reference sequence). Losses at the gene ends were 3 bases for V and 7 bases for J; bases not matched to a gene: 1. The CDR3: CAWRGQGNTQYF. CDR3 coding DNA: TGTGCCTGGAGGGGACAGGGGAATACGCAGTATTTT.

This clone was detected once. This chain links TRBV18 with TRBJ2-5; TRBD1 aligns across 7 bases. Germline V gene lookup returns CDR1 KGHSH and CDR2 LQKENI. The V gene end was trimmed by 2 bases and the J gene end by 1 base; junction bases not matched to a gene: 1. The CDR3 consists of 14 residues. The CDR3 bases are TGTGCCAGCTCACCAGGGACAGCCCAAGAGACCCAGTACTTC. Translated: CASSPGTAQETQYF.

This rearrangement joins TRBV5-1 to TRBJ1-2, with D possibly being TRBD1 (5 bases). Trimming removed 5 bases from V and 2 bases from J, with 22 bases in between. The CDR3 spans 17 residues. From germline, CDR1 is SGHRS and CDR2 YFSETQ. In nucleotides, the CDR3 is TGCGCCAGCAGGAGGGACGGATCGTTGGTGCAAAACTATGGCTACACCTTC. Its protein product is CASRRDGSLVQNYGYTF.

The chain recombines TRBV7-2 with TRBJ2-7; D is unresolved. This CDR3 spans 13 amino acids. Germline lookup yields CDR1 SGHTA and CDR2 FQGNSA. The germline V and J ends were trimmed by 0 bases and 2 bases, with 5 bases remaining between them. The CDR3 loop reads CASSLALTYEQYF. CDR3 nucleotides: TGTGCCAGCAGCTTAGCGCTGACCTACGAGCAGTACTTC.

V and J are TRBV5-3 and TRBJ1-2, with a tentative D call TRBD1 (5 bases). TRBV5-3 is annotated as an ORF whose role is uncertain. The CDR3 contains 13 residues. Trimming took off 4 bases at V and 7 bases at J, with 14 bases between the two ends. CDR3 in amino acids: CARSLQVFFGYTF. The CDR3 DNA reads TGTGCCAGAAGCCTACAGGTTTTCTTTGGCTACACCTTC.

This clone has a handful of counts. CDR3 sequence (DNA): TGCGCCAGCAGCTGGAGGAGACTCCGGTCGGGTGAAGCTTTCTTT. This encodes CASSWRRLRSGEAFF. The V call is TRBV5-1, the J call TRBJ1-1; D uncertain. The CDR3 is made up of 15 amino acids. Germline CDR1 and CDR2: SGHRS and YFSETQ. Trimming pared 3 bases from V and 7 bases from J, leaving 19 bases between.

This rearrangement joins TRBV19 to TRBJ2-6; unclear D gene. Deletions cut 11 bases from V and 2 bases from J, with 10 bases between. The CDR3 is 13 residues long. The germline V gene has CDR1 LNHDA and CDR2 SQIVND (reference sequence). The CDR3: CASLSAGANVLTF. CDR3 nucleotide sequence: TGTGCCTCCCTTTCTGCTGGGGCCAACGTCCTGACTTTC.

V gene TRBV7-2 combines with J gene TRBJ2-1; no definite D call. The length of the CDR3 is 14 residues. Germline CDR1 reads SGHTA; CDR2 reads FQGNSA. V lost 4 bases, J lost 8 bases, and 15 bases lay in between. In DNA form, the CDR3 reads TGTGCCAGCAGCTCCGGTGGCAGTCCGCATGAGCAGTTCTTC. This gives the protein CASSSGGSPHEQFF.

The chain recombines TRBV2 with TRBJ2-7; D is ambiguous. The CDR3 has 11 amino acids. Trimming removed 8 bases from V and 7 bases from J, with 12 bases in between. Germline-derived CDR1 and CDR2 are SNHLY and FYNNEI. The CDR3 region is CASQVPQEQYF. Written as DNA, the CDR3 is TGTGCCAGCCAGGTGCCCCAAGAGCAGTACTTC.

V gene TRBV6-5 combines with J gene TRBJ2-3; 7 nucleotides line up with TRBD1. This CDR3 comprises 14 residues. The ends lost 2 bases at V and 3 bases at J; junction bases unmatched: 2. Germline V CDR1 and CDR2: MNHEY, SVGAGI. The CDR3 sequence is CASSYSRGTDTQYF. CDR3 DNA: TGTGCCAGCAGTTACAGCAGGGGGACAGATACGCAGTATTTT.

The chain combines TRBV2 with TRBJ1-1; D gene ambiguous. The germline CDR1 and CDR2 sequences are SNHLY and FYNNEI. The CDR3 has 12 amino acids. Trimming shortened V by 5 bases and J by 0 bases, and 4 bases separated the two germline ends. The CDR3 nucleotides are TGTGCCAGCAGTACCATGAACACTGAAGCTTTCTTT. Translating gives CASSTMNTEAFF. Filled out from reference TRBV2 and TRBJ1-1, the complete variable domain reads EPEVTQTPSHQVTQMGQEVILRCVPISNHLYFYWYRQILGQKVEFLVSFYNNEISEKSEIFDDQFSVERPDGSNFTLKIRSTKLEDSAMYFCASSTMNTEAFFGQGTRLTVV.

CDR3 coding DNA: TGTGCCAGCTCCTTCGGCCCGGGTGGGAGAAGCAATCAGCCCCAGCATTTT. The encoded protein is CASSFGPGGRSNQPQHF. The chain joins TRBV7-8 to TRBJ1-5; D not certain. The V gene lost 8 bases and the J gene lost 1 base, with 21 bases spanning the gap. The germline CDR1 and CDR2 sequences are SGHVS and FQNEAQ. The CDR3 spans 17 residues.

The chain couples TRBV5-1 to TRBJ1-2, with D maybe TRBD1 (5 bases). CDR1 is SGHRS and CDR2 is YFSETQ in the germline V gene. Trimming removed 4 bases from V and 8 bases from J, with 24 bases in between. The CDR3 contains 16 residues. CDR3 nucleotides: TGCGCCAGCAGCCCACGGGGGACGGCCGGTTCATTGGGCTACACCTTC. This translates into CASSPRGTAGSLGYTF. The full variable domain, completed using reference TRBV5-1 and TRBJ1-2, is KAGVTQTPRYLIKTRGQQVTLSCSPISGHRSVSWYQQTPGQGLQFLFEYFSETQRNKGNFPGRFSGRQFSNSRSEMNVSTLELGDSALYLCASSPRGTAGSLGYTFGSGTRLTVV.